This T cell receptor (beta chain) was found in a study of blood T cell repertoires in COVID-19. In the study overall: Acute and convalescent COVID-19 samples came from the United States, Italy and Spain. Sample material is recorded as cDNA or gDNA derived from T cells, B-cell-depleted T cells, or PBMCs.

Measured with immunoSEQ multiplex PCR; TCRdb has only the in-frame clones, and not every one. The repertoire has about 300,000 clones, about 90% of them found once; the top ten carry 1.5%. Germline CDR1 is SGHTA and CDR2 is FQGTGA. V lost 1 base, J lost 1 base, and 7 bases stayed unmatched. The CDR3 sequence is 18 residues long. The sequencing sample was made of peripheral blood. The source of this sequence is a woman aged 40 to 49 who had recovered from COVID-19. The chain carries TRBV7-3 and TRBJ2-2; 9 bases map to TRBD2. DNA of the CDR3: TGTGCCAGCAGCTTAATAGTAGCGGGGGCTGTGAACACCGGGGAGCTGTTTTTT. Its protein product is CASSLIVAGAVNTGELFF.